These T cell receptor beta chains were read from a single sample in a study of STAT3 mutations in large granular lymphocyte leukemia. The method was immunoSEQ multiplex PCR; TCRdb's version includes in-frame clones alone and lacks a portion of them. The repertoire holds some 37,000 clones, with approximately 91% as singletons. Material for sequencing was PBMCs. The source is a human donor with T large granular lymphocyte leukemia. Some clones in this sample may be carry-over from other donors' samples. Both conserved end residues are part of each CDR3. D genes are given only for firm matches. Some rows mark clone size as missing; the rest say once, few, many or name a class of expanded clone.

j_call d_call v_call clone_size cdr3_aa cdr3_nt
TRBJ2-7 - TRBV5-4 - CASSLAPTGTPYEQYF TGTGCCAGCAGCTTGGCACCGACAGGGACTCCCTACGAGCAGTACTTC
TRBJ2-3 - TRBV5-6 - CASSLAGIAQYF TGTGCCAGCAGCTTGGCAGGAATAGCGCAGTATTTT
TRBJ1-3 TRBD1 TRBV7-8 - CASSLVGGQGQGNTIYF TGTGCCAGCAGCTTAGTAGGCGGACAGGGGCAAGGAAACACCATATATTTT
TRBJ1-6 - TRBV7-8 - CASSLGKAGISPLHF TGTGCCAGCAGCTTAGGGAAAGCAGGGATCTCACCCCTCCACTTT
TRBJ2-2 - TRBV7-9 - CASSSLPGMELFF TGTGCCAGCAGCTCCCTTCCGGGGATGGAGCTGTTTTTT
TRBJ1-5 - TRBV30 - CAAVWGGQPQHF TGTGCCGCCGTTTGGGGGGGTCAGCCCCAGCATTTT
TRBJ2-1 - TRBV6-5 - CASSFGTYNEQFF TGTGCCAGCAGTTTTGGGACCTACAATGAGCAGTTCTTC
TRBJ2-3 TRBD1 TRBV10-3 - CAIQTGASTDTQYF TGTGCCATCCAGACAGGGGCCAGCACAGATACGCAGTATTTT
TRBJ1-4 - TRBV18 - CASSPPGGADEKLFF TGTGCCAGCTCACCGCCCGGGGGCGCCGATGAAAAACTGTTTTTT
TRBJ2-1 TRBD1 TRBV4-3 - CASSQYTGGDYNEQFF TGCGCCAGCAGCCAATATACAGGGGGCGACTACAATGAGCAGTTCTTC
TRBJ1-1 - TRBV25-1 - CASSERPGMGNTEAFF TGTGCCAGCAGTGAACGTCCAGGGATGGGGAACACTGAAGCTTTCTTT
TRBJ2-2 - TRBV9 - CASSVERGEAGELFF TGTGCCAGCAGCGTAGAAAGGGGGGAGGCCGGGGAGCTGTTTTTT
TRBJ2-1 - TRBV2 - CASSVTGGNEQFF TGTGCCAGCAGTGTTACCGGGGGCAATGAGCAGTTCTTC
TRBJ2-1 - TRBV5-1 - CASSFSVLDEQFF TGCGCCAGCAGCTTCAGTGTCTTGGATGAGCAGTTCTTC
TRBJ1-2 - TRBV30 - CACLEEGYTF TGTGCCTGTCTCGAGGAAGGCTACACCTTC
TRBJ2-2 TRBD2 TRBV6-1 - CASRGTSGGGGELFF TGTGCCAGCAGAGGGACTAGCGGGGGTGGCGGGGAGCTGTTTTTT
TRBJ2-7 - TRBV9 once CASSQGTASYEQYF TGTGCCAGCAGCCAAGGGACGGCCTCCTACGAGCAGTACTTC
TRBJ2-3 TRBD2 TRBV11-2 - CASSWTSADTQYF TGTGCCAGCAGCTGGACTAGCGCAGATACGCAGTATTTT
TRBJ1-4 TRBD1 TRBV5-1 - CASSKLTGSNEKLFF TGCGCCAGCAGCAAGTTGACAGGGTCTAATGAAAAACTGTTTTTT
TRBJ1-6 TRBD1 TRBV18 once CASSLQGEDSPLHF TGTGCCAGCTCGTTACAGGGGGAGGATTCACCCCTCCACTTT
TRBJ1-1 TRBD1 TRBV5-1 - CASSERKGATDPEAFF TGCGCCAGCAGCGAGAGGAAGGGGGCGACCGATCCTGAAGCTTTCTTT
TRBJ2-3 TRBD1 TRBV29-1 - CSVGTGGTDTQYF TGCAGCGTAGGGACAGGGGGTACAGATACGCAGTATTTT
TRBJ1-3 TRBD1 TRBV7-9 - CASTKRTGPSSGNTIYF TGTGCCAGCACCAAGAGGACAGGGCCCAGCTCTGGAAACACCATATATTTT
TRBJ2-3 - TRBV23-1 - CASSQVRYGEDTQYF TGCGCCAGCAGTCAAGTCAGGTACGGGGAAGATACGCAGTATTTT
TRBJ2-1 - TRBV12-5 - CASGLGQGGHEQFF TGTGCTAGTGGTTTGGGACAGGGAGGGCATGAGCAGTTCTTC
TRBJ2-1 - TRBV2 - CASTQGYNEQFF TGTGCCAGCACCCAGGGTTACAATGAGCAGTTCTTC
TRBJ1-1 - TRBV18 - CASSPGGAGTEAFF TGTGCCAGCTCACCCGGGGGGGCTGGCACTGAAGCTTTCTTT
TRBJ1-1 TRBD1 TRBV2 - CASSEQGARDTEAFF TGTGCCAGCAGTGAACAGGGGGCAAGAGACACTGAAGCTTTCTTT
TRBJ1-5 TRBD1 TRBV6-5 - CASSFQGVDQPQHF TGTGCCAGCAGTTTTCAGGGGGTGGATCAGCCCCAGCATTTT
TRBJ1-2 - TRBV5-4 - CASSLSMELYGYTF TGTGCCAGCAGCTTGTCGATGGAACTCTATGGCTACACCTTC
TRBJ2-6 - TRBV5-4 - CASSFWSSGANVLTF TGTGCCAGCAGCTTTTGGAGCTCTGGGGCCAACGTCCTGACTTTC
TRBJ1-5 - TRBV30 - CAWTQGQGTQPQHF TGTGCCTGGACTCAAGGTCAGGGGACTCAGCCCCAGCATTTT
TRBJ2-4 - TRBV5-1 - CASSLDAEVGIQYF TGCGCCAGCAGCTTGGACGCAGAGGTAGGCATTCAGTACTTC
TRBJ1-1 - TRBV7-9 - CASSLTDSEAFF TGTGCCAGCAGCTTAACGGATTCTGAAGCTTTCTTT
TRBJ1-5 - TRBV15 - CATSRVAGLGQPQHF TGTGCCACCAGCAGAGTCGCAGGTCTGGGTCAGCCCCAGCATTTT
TRBJ1-2 - TRBV27 - CASSLSGGLYGYTF TGTGCCAGCAGTTTATCGGGAGGGTTGTATGGCTACACCTTC
TRBJ2-1 TRBD1 TRBV18 - CASSPGDSTHEQFF TGTGCCAGCTCACCGGGGGACAGCACCCATGAGCAGTTCTTC
TRBJ2-7 - TRBV5-6 - CASSLFSTYEQYF TGTGCCAGCAGCTTGTTCAGTACCTACGAGCAGTACTTC
TRBJ1-1 - TRBV27 - CASSLDSGRMNTEAFF TGTGCCAGCAGTTTAGACAGTGGCCGAATGAACACTGAAGCTTTCTTT
TRBJ1-1 - TRBV30 - CAWGGRSNTEAFF TGTGCCTGGGGGGGACGGTCGAACACTGAAGCTTTCTTT
TRBJ2-3 - TRBV29-1 - CSVESTDTQYF TGCAGCGTCGAAAGCACAGATACGCAGTATTTT
TRBJ2-5 TRBD1 TRBV5-4 - CASSRPGTGGEGTQYF TGTGCCAGCAGCCGCCCTGGGACAGGGGGCGAAGGGACCCAGTACTTC